This record looks at one TCR beta chain sequence and its context. The length of the CDR3 is 12 residues. Profiling relied on immunoSEQ multiplex PCR, and the TCRdb table lists in-frame clones only, not all of them. The table includes approximately 210,000 clones, 80% detected once. This sample stems from a study of blood T cell repertoires in COVID-19. The chain employs TRBV21-1 and TRBJ1-5. TRBV21-1 is classified as a pseudogene. The sequence came from a man younger than 40 with acute COVID-19. Specimen: PBMCs or T cells enriched from blood (not recorded which). This chain's CDR3 is CASKVSDQPQHF. The CDR3 region has the DNA TGTGCCAGCAAGGTGAGCGATCAGCCCCAGCATTTT.